The clone carrying this T cell receptor (beta chain) was seen only a few times. Antigen specificity is unknown. The data were obtained in a study of CD8 T cells in ankylosing spondylitis. There are 16 residues in the CDR3. Unmatched junction bases numbered 6, after V lost 0 bases and J lost 2 bases. Germline V gives CDR1 SGHVS, CDR2 FQNEAQ. Study-level points and caveats: The study looked at matched synovial fluid samples from ankylosing spondylitis patients. Disease-linked clones were reported to be significantly enriched there. A TCR beta motif made of several highly homologous variants seemed typical of ankylosing spondylitis blood.

MiXCR, applied by TCRdb to the 5' RACE reads, yields one record per CDR3 protein. The profile shows hundreds of thousands of distinct CDR3 sequences, roughly 12% of them singletons. Sequencing was carried out using blood, either unsorted or a sorted T cell fraction (not recorded which). The chain recombines TRBV7-8 with TRBJ1-1, with 7 bases fitting TRBD1. The origin of this receptor is a male donor with ankylosing spondylitis. The CDR3 DNA sequence: TGTGCCAGCAGCTTAGCGCCACAGGGGAGCAACACTGAAGCTTTCTTT. Translated, it gives CASSLAPQGSNTEAFF.